The present T cell receptor beta chain was sequenced within a study of pediatric ulcerative colitis. Profiled with immunoSEQ multiplex PCR; TCRdb holds only in-frame clones, not every one. The sample shows 35,000 to 45,000 clones, around four fifths of them seen only once. V trimming: 4 bases; J trimming: 5 bases; junction bases outside the gene matches: 8. This CDR3 contains 15 residues. Per the germline V gene, CDR1 is MNHEY and CDR2 is SMNVEV (reference sequence). This chain links TRBV27 with TRBJ2-7; 10 nucleotides line up with TRBD2. The source is a girl between 10 and 17 years old with moderate ulcerative colitis. Material for sequencing was blood. The DNA of the CDR3 is TGTGCCAGCAGTTGGTCTAGCGGGAGTTCCCACGAGCAGTACTTC. It specifies CASSWSSGSSHEQYF.